Below, 8 T cell receptor beta chains from the same sample are listed, as sequenced in a study of cytomegalovirus exposure and HLA in healthy donors. The PCR used 60 Vbeta and 13 Jbeta primers. TCRdb keeps only in-frame clones here, not all; method: immunoSEQ multiplex PCR. The sample lists over 110,000 clones; about 80% were seen once. The sample taken for sequencing was PBMCs. Source of these receptors: a man between 40 and 49 years old in good health and CMV-seronegative.

The CDR3 protein is CASSSGLEPSSYNEQFF. The CDR3 region has the DNA TGCGCCAGCAGCTCAGGACTAGAACCGAGCTCCTACAATGAGCAGTTCTTC. The chain employs TRBV5-1 and TRBJ2-1, with TRBD2 identical over 7 bases. V dropped 3 bases and J dropped 0; count of bases not matched to a gene: 9. This CDR3 has 17 residues. Germline CDR1 reads SGHRS; CDR2 reads YFSETQ.

The V and J genes are TRBV30 and TRBJ1-3; D is possibly TRBD1 (5 bases). There are 12 residues in the CDR3. From germline, CDR1 is GTSNPN and CDR2 SVGIG (reference sequence). V lost 8 bases and J 7 bases, leaving 15 bases between the germline ends. The CDR3 spells CAGNQGGNTIYF. For the CDR3, the DNA is TGTGCCGGAAACCAGGGAGGCAACACCATATATTTT.

This clone was picked up one time. This chain joins TRBV11-2 and TRBJ2-2; weak D call: TRBD1 (6 bases). In germline, CDR1 is SGHAT, CDR2 FQNNGV. V lost 0 bases and J 7 bases, leaving 12 bases between the germline ends. The CDR3 contains 15 residues. The DNA for the CDR3 is TGTGCCAGCAGCTTAGAGAGCCGGACAGTCGGGGAGCTGTTTTTT. As protein: CASSLESRTVGELFF. The full variable domain, with the rest looked up from reference TRBV11-2 and TRBJ2-2, is EAGVAQSPRYKIIEKRQSVAFWCNPISGHATLYWYQQILGQGPKLLIQFQNNGVVDDSQLPKDRFSAERLKGVDSTLKIQPAKLEDSAVYLCASSLESRTVGELFFGEGSRLTVL.

V usage is TRBV29-1 and J usage is TRBJ2-7; perhaps TRBD2 as D (5 bases). The CDR3 is 14 amino acids. V lost 4 bases and J 9 bases, leaving 22 bases between the germline ends. The germline gives CDR1 SQVTM, CDR2 ANQGSEA. The chain's CDR3 is CSVVSGLAGVVQYF. The CDR3, as DNA: TGCAGCGTTGTATCTGGGCTTGCCGGGGTTGTGCAGTACTTC.

The chain recombines TRBV10-1 with TRBJ2-5, with D possibly matching TRBD1 (6 bases). Germline lookup yields CDR1 WNHNN and CDR2 SYGVQD (reference sequence). Trimming took off 2 bases at V and 11 bases at J, with 18 bases between the two ends. The CDR3 length is 14 residues. The CDR3 here is CASSEDRYMLEQYF. CDR3 nucleotide sequence: TGCGCCAGCAGTGAGGACAGGTACATGCTAGAGCAGTACTTC.

CDR3 sequence (DNA): TGTGCCAGCAGCGTGAGCGGGCCTAGTAATTCACCCCTCCACTTT. It codes for CASSVSGPSNSPLHF. This chain connects TRBV5-4 to TRBJ1-6; unclear D gene. The CDR3 consists of 15 residues. Germline V CDR1 and CDR2: SGHNT, YYREEE (reference sequence). Trimming removed 4 bases at V and 6 bases at J, with 14 bases between.

Comments on this clone: Other DNA sequences in the sample encode the same CDR3. The V and J genes are TRBV2 and TRBJ2-1; TRBD1 is a possible D gene (6 bases). The germline CDR1 and CDR2 sequences are SNHLY and FYNNEI. The CDR3 is 14 residues long. Trimming took off 2 bases at V and 6 bases at J, with 11 bases between the two ends. The DNA of the CDR3 is TGTGCCAGCAGTGAAAACCGAGGGGGCAATGAGCAGTTCTTC. Its protein product is CASSENRGGNEQFF.

The chain has TRBV4-1 and TRBJ2-3; 8 bases match TRBD2. The ends lost 4 bases at V and 3 bases at J; junction bases unmatched: 12. CDR1 and CDR2 from the germline V gene are MGHRA and YSYEKL. The CDR3 has 17 amino acids. CDR3 bases: TGCGCCAGCAGCCGAGGTGGGCTACCGGGGGGGACAGATACGCAGTATTTT. Translation gives CASSRGGLPGGTDTQYF.